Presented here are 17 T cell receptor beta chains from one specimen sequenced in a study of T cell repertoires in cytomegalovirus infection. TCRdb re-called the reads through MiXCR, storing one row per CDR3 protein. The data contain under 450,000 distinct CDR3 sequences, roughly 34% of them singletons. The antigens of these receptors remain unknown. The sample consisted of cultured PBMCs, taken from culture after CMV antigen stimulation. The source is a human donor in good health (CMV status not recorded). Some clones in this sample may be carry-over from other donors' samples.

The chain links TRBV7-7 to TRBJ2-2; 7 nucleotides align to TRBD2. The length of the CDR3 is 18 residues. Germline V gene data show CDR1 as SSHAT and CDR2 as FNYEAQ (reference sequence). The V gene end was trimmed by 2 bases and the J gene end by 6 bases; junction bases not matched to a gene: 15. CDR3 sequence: CASSLSFSGWAPAGELFF. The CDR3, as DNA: TGTGCCAGCAGCTTAAGTTTTAGCGGGTGGGCCCCCGCCGGGGAGCTGTTTTTT.

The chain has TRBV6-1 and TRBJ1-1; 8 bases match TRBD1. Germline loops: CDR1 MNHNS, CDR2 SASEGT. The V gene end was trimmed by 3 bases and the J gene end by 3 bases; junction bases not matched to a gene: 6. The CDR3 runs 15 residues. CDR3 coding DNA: TGTGCCAGCAGTGAGAAGACAGGGGCGGACACTGAAGCTTTCTTT. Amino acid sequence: CASSEKTGADTEAFF.

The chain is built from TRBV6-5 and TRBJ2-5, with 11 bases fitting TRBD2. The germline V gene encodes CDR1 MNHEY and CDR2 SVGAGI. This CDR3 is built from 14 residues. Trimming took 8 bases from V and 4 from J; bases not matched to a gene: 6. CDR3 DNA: TGTGCCAGCTCGGGACTAGCGGTTCGAGAGACCCAGTACTTC. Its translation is CASSGLAVRETQYF.

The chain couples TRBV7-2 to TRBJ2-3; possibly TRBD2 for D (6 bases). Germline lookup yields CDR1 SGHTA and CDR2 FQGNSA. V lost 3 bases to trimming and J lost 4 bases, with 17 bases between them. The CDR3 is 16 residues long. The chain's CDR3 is CASSFVTGVLADTQYF. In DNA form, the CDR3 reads TGTGCCAGCAGCTTTGTAACGGGAGTTCTAGCAGATACGCAGTATTTT.

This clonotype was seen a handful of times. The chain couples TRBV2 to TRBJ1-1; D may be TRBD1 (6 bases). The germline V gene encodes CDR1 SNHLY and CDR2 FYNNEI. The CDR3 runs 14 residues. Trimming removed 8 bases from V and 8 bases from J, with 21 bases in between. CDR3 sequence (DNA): TGTGCCAGCGGCAGAACCCTTTGGACAGCCGAAGCTTTCTTT. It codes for CASGRTLWTAEAFF. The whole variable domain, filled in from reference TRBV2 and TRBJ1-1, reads EPEVTQTPSHQVTQMGQEVILRCVPISNHLYFYWYRQILGQKVEFLVSFYNNEISEKSEIFDDQFSVERPDGSNFTLKIRSTKLEDSAMYFCASGRTLWTAEAFFGQGTRLTVV.

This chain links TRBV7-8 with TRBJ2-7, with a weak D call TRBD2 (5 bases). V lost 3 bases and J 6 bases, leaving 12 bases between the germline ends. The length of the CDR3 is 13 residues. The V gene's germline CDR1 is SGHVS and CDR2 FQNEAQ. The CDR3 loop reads CASSFVPEGEQYV. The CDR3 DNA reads TGTGCCAGCAGCTTCGTTCCTGAGGGCGAGCAGTACGTC.

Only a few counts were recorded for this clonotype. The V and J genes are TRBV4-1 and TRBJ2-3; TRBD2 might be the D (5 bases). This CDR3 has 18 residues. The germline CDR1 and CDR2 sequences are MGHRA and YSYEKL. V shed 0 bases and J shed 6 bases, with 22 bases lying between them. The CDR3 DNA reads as TGCGCCAGCAGCCAAGAATTATCGGGGAGTGGTATTAGGGATACGCAGTATTTT. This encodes CASSQELSGSGIRDTQYF.

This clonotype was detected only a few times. The CDR3, as DNA: TGTGCCACCAACAGTAGGCCAGTTGAATCTGAAGCTTTCTTT. Its protein product is CATNSRPVESEAFF. This chain connects TRBV15 to TRBJ1-1; D uncertain. This CDR3 comprises 14 residues. V lost 7 bases and J lost 6, with 18 bases in between. Germline V CDR1 and CDR2: LNHNV, YYDKDF (reference sequence).

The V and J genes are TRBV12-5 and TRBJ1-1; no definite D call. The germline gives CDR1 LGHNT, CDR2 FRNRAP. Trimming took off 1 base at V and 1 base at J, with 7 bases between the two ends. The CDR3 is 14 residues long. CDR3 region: CASGLGQSNTEAFF. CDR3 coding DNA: TGTGCTAGTGGTTTGGGCCAGTCGAACACTGAAGCTTTCTTT.

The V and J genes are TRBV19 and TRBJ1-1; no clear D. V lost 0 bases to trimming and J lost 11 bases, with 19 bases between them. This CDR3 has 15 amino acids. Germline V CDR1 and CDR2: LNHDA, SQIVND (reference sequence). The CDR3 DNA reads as TGTGCCAGTAGTATAGACTCAAGACCTAGATTTGTGGCTTTCTTT. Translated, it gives CASSIDSRPRFVAFF.

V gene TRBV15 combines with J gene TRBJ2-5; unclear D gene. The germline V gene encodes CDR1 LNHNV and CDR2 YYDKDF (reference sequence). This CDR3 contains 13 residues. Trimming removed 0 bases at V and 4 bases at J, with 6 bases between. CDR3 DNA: TGTGCCACCAGCAGAGACAGAGGAGAGACCCAGTACTTC. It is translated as CATSRDRGETQYF. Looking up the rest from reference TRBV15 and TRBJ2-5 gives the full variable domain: DAMVIQNPRYQVTQFGKPVTLSCSQTLNHNVMYWYQQKSSQAPKLLFHYYDKDFNNEADTPDNFQSRRPNTSFCFLDIRSPGLGDTAMYLCATSRDRGETQYFGPGTRLLVL.

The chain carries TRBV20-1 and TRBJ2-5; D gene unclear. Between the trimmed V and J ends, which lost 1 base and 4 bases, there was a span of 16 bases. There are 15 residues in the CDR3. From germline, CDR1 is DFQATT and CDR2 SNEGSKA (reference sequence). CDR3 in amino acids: CSARAGFSKVETQYF. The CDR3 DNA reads TGCAGTGCTAGAGCGGGTTTCAGCAAGGTAGAGACCCAGTACTTC.

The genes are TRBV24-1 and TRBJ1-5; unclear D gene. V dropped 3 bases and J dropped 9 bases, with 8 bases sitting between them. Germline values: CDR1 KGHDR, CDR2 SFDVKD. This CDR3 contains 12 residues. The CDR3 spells CATSDPRGPQHF. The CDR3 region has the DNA TGTGCCACCAGTGATCCCCGGGGGCCCCAGCATTTT.

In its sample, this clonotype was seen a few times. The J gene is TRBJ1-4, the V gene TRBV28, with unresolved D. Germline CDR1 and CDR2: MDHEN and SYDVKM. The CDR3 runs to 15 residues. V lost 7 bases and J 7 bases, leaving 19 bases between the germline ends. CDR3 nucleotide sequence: TGTGCCAGCAATATGTACCGGGGAAGCGGTGAAAAACTGTTTTTT. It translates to CASNMYRGSGEKLFF.

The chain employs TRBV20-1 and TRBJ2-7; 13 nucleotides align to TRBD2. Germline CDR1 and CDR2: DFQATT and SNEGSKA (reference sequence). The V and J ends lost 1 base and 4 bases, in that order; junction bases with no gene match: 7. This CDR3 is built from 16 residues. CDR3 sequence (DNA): TGCAGTGCTAGAGCCCCACTAGCGGGAGGGCATTACGAGCAGTACTTC. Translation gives CSARAPLAGGHYEQYF.

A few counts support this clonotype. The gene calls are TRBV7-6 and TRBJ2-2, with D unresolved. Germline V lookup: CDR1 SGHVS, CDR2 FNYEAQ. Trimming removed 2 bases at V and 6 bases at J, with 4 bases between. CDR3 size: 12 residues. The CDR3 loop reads CASSLRAGELFF. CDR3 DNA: TGTGCCAGCAGCTTACGCGCCGGGGAGCTGTTTTTT.

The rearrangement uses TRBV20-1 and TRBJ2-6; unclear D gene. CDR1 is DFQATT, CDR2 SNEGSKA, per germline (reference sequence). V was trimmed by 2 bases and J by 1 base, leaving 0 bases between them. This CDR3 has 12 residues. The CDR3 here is CSARSGANVLTF. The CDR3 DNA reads TGCAGTGCTAGATCTGGGGCCAACGTCCTGACTTTC.